This T cell receptor (beta chain) was identified during a study of Tregs in tolerant kidney transplant recipients. Germline loops: CDR1 SGHAT, CDR2 FQNNGV. V lost 4 bases and J lost 0, with 19 bases in between. The CDR3 spans 18 residues. Method: immunoSEQ multiplex PCR; TCRdb's copy keeps in-frame clones and lacks some. The sample carries 200,000 to 300,000 clones, approximately 84% recorded once. The chain combines TRBV11-2 with TRBJ1-5; tentatively, D is TRBD1 (6 bases). Sample: CD4+ T cells from blood. This sequence was found in a human donor in good health. In DNA, the CDR3 is TGTGCCAGCAGCTCCCTAACTTGGACAGCCAATAGCAATCAGCCCCAGCATTTT. Encoded protein: CASSSLTWTANSNQPQHF. The whole variable domain, remainder taken from reference TRBV11-2 and TRBJ1-5, is EAGVAQSPRYKIIEKRQSVAFWCNPISGHATLYWYQQILGQGPKLLIQFQNNGVVDDSQLPKDRFSAERLKGVDSTLKIQPAKLEDSAVYLCASSSLTWTANSNQPQHFGDGTRLSIL.